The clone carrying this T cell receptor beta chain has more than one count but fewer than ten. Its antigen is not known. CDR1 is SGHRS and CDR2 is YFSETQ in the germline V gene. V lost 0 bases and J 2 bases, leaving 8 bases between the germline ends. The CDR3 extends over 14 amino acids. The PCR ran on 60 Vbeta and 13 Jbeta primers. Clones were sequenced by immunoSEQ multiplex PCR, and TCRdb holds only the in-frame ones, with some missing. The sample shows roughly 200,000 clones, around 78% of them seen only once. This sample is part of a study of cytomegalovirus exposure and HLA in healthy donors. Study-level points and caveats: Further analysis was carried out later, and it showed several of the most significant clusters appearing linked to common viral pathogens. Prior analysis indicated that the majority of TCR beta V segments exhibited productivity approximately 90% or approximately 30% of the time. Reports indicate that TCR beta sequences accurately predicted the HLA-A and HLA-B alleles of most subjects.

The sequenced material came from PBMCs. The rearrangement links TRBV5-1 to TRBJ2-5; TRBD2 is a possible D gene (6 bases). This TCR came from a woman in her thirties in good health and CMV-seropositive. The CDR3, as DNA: TGCGCCAGCAGCTTGGAGCGGGCTCAAGAGACCCAGTACTTC. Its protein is CASSLERAQETQYF.